Listed here are 27 T cell receptor beta chains from one sample, sequenced in a study of response to subunit inactivated influenza vaccine. TCRdb itself ran the RT-PCR reads through MiXCR, one entry per CDR3 protein. The sample yields almost 600,000 distinct CDR3 sequences, roughly 15% seen once. The source was PBMCs from blood, collected 11 to 12 days after vaccination. The receptors were sampled from a man aged 50 to 59 who received an inactivated influenza vaccine.

This clonotype was counted many times. The chain recombines TRBV5-1 with TRBJ2-7; 7 bases are a match to TRBD1. Per germline, CDR1 SGHRS and CDR2 YFSETQ. CDR3 length: 13 residues. With V trimmed by 4 bases and J by 1 base, 2 bases remained unmatched. In nucleotides, the CDR3 is TGCGCCAGCAGCGTGGGACAGTCCTACGAGCAGTACTTC. It is translated as CASSVGQSYEQYF. The whole variable domain, filled in from reference TRBV5-1 and TRBJ2-7, reads KAGVTQTPRYLIKTRGQQVTLSCSPISGHRSVSWYQQTPGQGLQFLFEYFSETQRNKGNFPGRFSGRQFSNSRSEMNVSTLELGDSALYLCASSVGQSYEQYFGPGTRLTVT.

The genes are TRBV7-2 and TRBJ1-1, with TRBD1 identical over 9 bases. The CDR3 consists of 16 residues. Germline loops: CDR1 SGHTA, CDR2 FQGNSA. The J segment lost 0 bases and the V segment lost 5 bases, leaving 7 bases of the junction unmatched. The CDR3 region has the DNA TGTGCCAGCAGCCGACAGGGGGTAGTTATGAACACTGAAGCTTTCTTT. Translated: CASSRQGVVMNTEAFF.

The V call is TRBV20-1, the J call TRBJ2-1; possibly TRBD2 for D (5 bases). Deletions cut 6 bases from V and 0 bases from J, with 9 bases between. CDR3 size: 13 residues. Per germline, CDR1 DFQATT and CDR2 SNEGSKA (reference sequence). CDR3 DNA sequence: TGCAGTGCCCCAGCGGACTCCTACAATGAGCAGTTCTTC. This sequence encodes CSAPADSYNEQFF.

The V and J genes are TRBV4-2 and TRBJ1-1, with D possibly TRBD1 on 5 matching bases. V was shortened by 2 bases and J by 1 base, with 17 bases between the two germline ends. Germline lookup yields CDR1 LGHNA and CDR2 YNFKEQ. This CDR3 is built from 17 residues. CDR3 amino acids: CASSQPPEDSRNTEAFF. In nucleotides, the CDR3 is TGTGCCAGCAGCCAACCCCCGGAAGACAGCCGGAACACTGAAGCTTTCTTT.

The chain couples TRBV5-1 to TRBJ2-5; D may be TRBD1 (6 bases). V was pared by 7 bases and J by 4 bases, with 8 bases between. The CDR3 is made up of 11 amino acids. Germline V gives CDR1 SGHRS, CDR2 YFSETQ. CDR3 protein: CASGQSETQYF. The CDR3 DNA follows: TGCGCCAGCGGACAGTCAGAGACCCAGTACTTC. Full variable domain (outside the CDR3, taken from reference TRBV5-1 and TRBJ2-5): KAGVTQTPRYLIKTRGQQVTLSCSPISGHRSVSWYQQTPGQGLQFLFEYFSETQRNKGNFPGRFSGRQFSNSRSEMNVSTLELGDSALYLCASGQSETQYFGPGTRLLVL.

This chain uses TRBV4-3 with TRBJ2-7; D possibly corresponds to TRBD2 (5 bases). The CDR3 length is 14 residues. The V end lost 4 bases, the J end lost 5 bases, and 15 bases lay between the germline ends. Germline loops: CDR1 LGHNA, CDR2 YSLEER. Here the CDR3 reads CASSRTGNVNEQYF. CDR3 sequence (DNA): TGCGCCAGCAGCCGAACCGGGAATGTGAACGAGCAGTACTTC.

The chain joins TRBV29-1 to TRBJ2-7, with D maybe TRBD2 (6 bases). This CDR3 has 16 residues. V shed 4 bases and J shed 0 bases, with 19 bases lying between them. Germline CDR1 and CDR2: SQVTM and ANQGSEA. This CDR3 reads CSVVGGIGGPSYEQYF. The CDR3 bases are TGCAGCGTTGTGGGGGGAATCGGAGGGCCCTCCTACGAGCAGTACTTC.

This clonotype turned up a few times. In DNA form, the CDR3 reads TGTGCCAGCAGCGTAGAGGCGCGTCAAGAGACCCAGTACTTC. Translated: CASSVEARQETQYF. V and J are TRBV9 and TRBJ2-5, with D unclear. CDR3 length: 14 amino acids. Germline loops: CDR1 SGDLS, CDR2 YYNGEE. V was clipped by 0 bases and J by 2 bases, with 8 bases between them.

In this sample, this clonotype turned up many times. The chain carries TRBV7-2 and TRBJ2-4; 9 nucleotides align to TRBD1. There are 13 residues in the CDR3. Germline-derived CDR1 and CDR2 are SGHTA and FQGNSA. J gave up 10 bases and V 4 bases, and 5 bases lay outside the gene matches. The DNA for the CDR3 is TGTGCCAGCAGCTCGGACAGGGGAATGATTCAGTACTTC. Translating gives CASSSDRGMIQYF.

This clonotype was detected a few times. This chain uses TRBV20-1 with TRBJ2-7; D ambiguous. Per germline, CDR1 DFQATT and CDR2 SNEGSKA (reference sequence). Deletions cut 0 bases from V and 1 base from J, with 7 bases between. The CDR3 has 13 amino acids. The CDR3 region has the DNA TGCAGTGCTAGAGATCCCCAATCCTACGAGCAGTACTTC. Translated, it gives CSARDPQSYEQYF.

This clonotype was seen a handful of times. V is TRBV24-1 and J is TRBJ2-1; D not resolved. Germline CDR1 is KGHDR and CDR2 is SFDVKD. Trimming removed 5 bases from V and 1 base from J, with 20 bases in between. The CDR3 consists of 18 residues. CDR3 in DNA: TGTGCCACCAGTGCTCCACCTGCATCTGGACCATCCTACAATGAGCAGTTCTTC. As protein: CATSAPPASGPSYNEQFF.

This clonotype was picked up a small number of times. The CDR3 loop reads CSARVAGTLQETQYF. CDR3 DNA sequence: TGCAGTGCTAGAGTTGCCGGGACACTTCAAGAGACCCAGTACTTC. The gene calls are TRBV20-1 and TRBJ2-5; tentatively, D is TRBD1 (6 bases). Germline V gene lookup returns CDR1 DFQATT and CDR2 SNEGSKA (reference sequence). V was pared by 1 base and J by 2 bases, with 14 bases between. This CDR3 comprises 15 residues.

This chain joins TRBV10-3 and TRBJ1-5, with D uncertain. The CDR3 sequence is 13 residues long. V was trimmed by 0 bases and J by 7 bases, leaving 7 bases between them. CDR1 and CDR2 (germline): ENHRY, SYGVKD. DNA of the CDR3: TGTGCCATCAGTGAGTCAGTAGGCCAGCCCCAGCATTTT. Translated, it gives CAISESVGQPQHF.

This chain joins TRBV28 and TRBJ1-5, with TRBD1 as a possible D gene (6 bases). Between the trimmed V and J ends, which lost 7 bases and 5 bases, there was a span of 18 bases. Germline lookup yields CDR1 MDHEN and CDR2 SYDVKM. This CDR3 has 15 residues. CDR3 region: CASTQGNSEYQPQHF. Written as DNA, the CDR3 is TGTGCCAGCACCCAGGGGAATTCGGAGTATCAGCCCCAGCATTTT.

The CDR3 is CASSQRRGEQYF. In DNA form, the CDR3 reads TGTGCCAGCAGCCAAAGACGGGGAGAGCAGTACTTC. V and J are TRBV3-1 and TRBJ2-7; possibly TRBD2 for D (5 bases). CDR1 is LGHDT and CDR2 is YNNKEL in the germline V gene (reference sequence). Between the trimmed V and J ends, which lost 2 bases and 7 bases, there was a span of 9 bases. This CDR3 has 12 residues.

This clonotype was observed many times. The chain combines TRBV29-1 with TRBJ2-5; 9 bases are shared with TRBD2. CDR3 length: 16 amino acids. In germline, CDR1 is SQVTM, CDR2 ANQGSEA. V shed 0 bases, J shed 0 bases, and the junction held 5 bases outside the gene matches. CDR3 region: CSVEDRLAGYQETQYF. DNA for the CDR3: TGCAGCGTTGAAGATCGGCTAGCGGGGTACCAAGAGACCCAGTACTTC.

This CDR3 reads CASRPGPGGYQETQYF. In DNA, the CDR3 is TGTGCCAGCAGGCCGGGTCCCGGGGGGTACCAAGAGACCCAGTACTTC. This chain uses TRBV28 with TRBJ2-5, with 7 bases fitting TRBD2. Germline V gene sequence: CDR1 MDHEN, CDR2 SYDVKM. Trimming at V came to 6 bases and at J to 0 bases, leaving 10 bases not matched to a gene. The length of the CDR3 is 16 residues.

This clonotype was seen many times. V is TRBV7-8 and J is TRBJ2-7, with D possibly matching TRBD1 (6 bases). Per germline, CDR1 SGHVS and CDR2 FQNEAQ. This CDR3 comprises 16 residues. V was clipped by 0 bases and J by 2 bases, with 14 bases between them. Here the CDR3 DNA reads TGTGCCAGCAGCTTAGCGGGCGGCTACAGGGCCTACGAGCAGTACTTC. This sequence encodes CASSLAGGYRAYEQYF.

This clonotype was counted many times. The rearrangement joins TRBV3-1 to TRBJ1-1; D gene unclear. The CDR3 has 14 amino acids. Germline-derived CDR1 and CDR2 are LGHDT and YNNKEL (reference sequence). Trimming stripped 0 bases from V and 1 base from J, with 6 bases between. DNA of the CDR3: TGTGCCAGCAGCCAAGAGGCGGAGAACACTGAAGCTTTCTTT. Translated, it gives CASSQEAENTEAFF.

The rearrangement links TRBV12-3 or TRBV12-4 to TRBJ2-6, with D hard to call. V shed 2 bases and J shed 1 base, with 6 bases lying between them. The length of the CDR3 is 15 residues. This CDR3 is CASSLLHSGANVLTF. The CDR3 region has the DNA TGTGCCAGCAGTTTATTACATTCTGGGGCCAACGTCCTGACTTTC.

In its sample, this clonotype was seen a few times. The chain carries TRBV6-2 or TRBV6-3 and TRBJ2-2, with TRBD1 matching over 7 bases. The CDR3 has 20 residues. J was trimmed by 0 bases and V by 0 bases; bases with no gene match: 13. From germline, CDR1 is MNHEY and CDR2 SVGEGT. The CDR3 bases are TGTGCCAGCAGTTACTCCACTGGGTTCTACGGGACAGCGAACACCGGGGAGCTGTTTTTT. It codes for CASSYSTGFYGTANTGELFF.

This clonotype was seen a few times. This rearrangement joins TRBV7-9 to TRBJ2-7; D unclear. The germline V and J ends were trimmed by 7 bases and 2 bases, with 24 bases remaining between them. The CDR3 contains 17 residues. CDR1 is SEHNR, CDR2 FQNEAQ, per germline (reference sequence). This CDR3 is CASTPSALGVVPYEQYF. CDR3 coding DNA: TGTGCCAGCACACCCTCTGCCCTAGGTGTGGTACCCTACGAGCAGTACTTC.

The J gene is TRBJ2-1, the V gene TRBV4-3; D ambiguous. Germline CDR1 reads LGHNA; CDR2 reads YSLEER. V was cut by 1 base and J by 9 bases, with 13 bases left in between. This CDR3 spans 14 amino acids. The CDR3 bases are TGCGCCAGCAGCCAAGGGCCGGCCGAGGTTGAGCAGTTCTTC. It yields the protein CASSQGPAEVEQFF.

The sample holds a few counts of this clonotype. In DNA, the CDR3 is TGTGCCAGCAGCTCCTCCTCTGGACTTGAAGTTCGGTGGCAGTTCTTC. It is translated as CASSSSSGLEVRWQFF. The chain recombines TRBV7-2 with TRBJ2-1; tentative D call: TRBD2 (5 bases). The CDR3 covers 16 residues. In germline, CDR1 is SGHTA, CDR2 FQGNSA. Trimming left V 4 bases short and J 12 bases short, with 25 bases between.

The rearrangement uses TRBV5-1 and TRBJ2-5; no definite D call. There are 15 residues in the CDR3. V gave up 4 bases and J gave up 3 bases, with 16 bases separating them. Germline V gene data show CDR1 as SGHRS and CDR2 as YFSETQ. The CDR3 DNA reads as TGCGCCAGCAGCCACTCGGACCGGACGAAAGAGACCCAGTACTTC. Its translation is CASSHSDRTKETQYF.

There are many counts of this clonotype. The chain joins TRBV12-3 or TRBV12-4 to TRBJ1-1; D gene unclear. The CDR3 covers 15 residues. The V end was cut by 1 base, the J end by 4 bases, with 13 bases between. The CDR3 spells CASSLVAGRRTEAFF. CDR3 nucleotide sequence: TGTGCCAGCAGTTTAGTGGCGGGTAGGCGCACTGAAGCTTTCTTT.

This clonotype was detected a few times. The chain combines TRBV29-1 with TRBJ1-1; 7 bases line up with TRBD1. J lost 0 bases, V lost 6 bases, and 13 bases had no gene match. Germline loops: CDR1 SQVTM, CDR2 ANQGSEA. The CDR3 is 16 amino acids. DNA for the CDR3: TGCAGCGTCGCGGGACAGCCGGGTCGCATGAACACTGAAGCTTTCTTT. Translating it yields CSVAGQPGRMNTEAFF.